Shown below are 15 T cell receptor beta chains from a single sample sequenced in a study of cytomegalovirus exposure and HLA in healthy donors. The PCR contained 60 Vbeta and 13 Jbeta primers. Libraries were prepared by immunoSEQ multiplex PCR; TCRdb keeps only in-frame clonotypes and omits some of them. Here the sample spans about 160,000 clones, 65% to 90% being singletons. The sequencing sample was made of PBMCs. These receptors were collected from a woman aged 18-29 years in good health and CMV-seronegative.

This chain links TRBV20-1 with TRBJ2-5, with D possibly matching TRBD2 (5 bases). Germline V gene data show CDR1 as DFQATT and CDR2 as SNEGSKA (reference sequence). The CDR3 spans 11 residues. CDR3 in amino acids: CSLLGSETQYF. The CDR3 nucleotides read TGCAGCCTACTAGGGAGCGAGACCCAGTACTTC.

V is TRBV5-4 and J is TRBJ1-1; D gene uncertain. Per the germline V gene, CDR1 is SGHNT and CDR2 is YYREEE (reference sequence). This CDR3 is built from 13 residues. Trimming pared 2 bases from V and 1 base from J, leaving 6 bases between. As DNA, the CDR3 is TGTGCCAGCAGCTTCACTAAGAACACTGAAGCTTTCTTT. Its protein product is CASSFTKNTEAFF.

The chain links TRBV5-5 to TRBJ2-7; TRBD1 is a possible D gene (5 bases). Trimming left V 3 bases short and J 3 bases short, with 10 bases between. The CDR3 covers 13 residues. Germline V gives CDR1 SGHKS, CDR2 YYEKEE (reference sequence). CDR3 in amino acids: CASSWQGRYEQYF. CDR3 nucleotides: TGTGCCAGCAGCTGGCAGGGTCGCTACGAGCAGTACTTC.

V gene TRBV6-1 combines with J gene TRBJ1-2; possible D gene TRBD1, 5 bases. Trimming cost V 5 bases and J 6 bases, with 13 bases left between them. Germline V lookup: CDR1 MNHNS, CDR2 SASEGT. This CDR3 contains 13 residues. The CDR3 sequence is CASSPGGGDGYTF. CDR3 sequence (DNA): TGTGCCAGCAGTCCCGGGGGTGGGGATGGCTACACCTTC.

The rearrangement joins TRBV11-2 to TRBJ1-2; D remains unclear. V was clipped by 2 bases and J by 2 bases, with 18 bases between them. The CDR3 is made up of 17 amino acids. In germline, CDR1 is SGHAT, CDR2 FQNNGV. The DNA of the CDR3 is TGTGCCAGCAGCTTATCCTTTGTAGGCGGGAGAAACTATGGCTACACCTTC. Translating gives CASSLSFVGGRNYGYTF. Using reference TRBV11-2 and TRBJ1-2 for the parts outside the CDR3, the full variable domain is EAGVAQSPRYKIIEKRQSVAFWCNPISGHATLYWYQQILGQGPKLLIQFQNNGVVDDSQLPKDRFSAERLKGVDSTLKIQPAKLEDSAVYLCASSLSFVGGRNYGYTFGSGTRLTVV.

The chain combines TRBV6-6 with TRBJ2-2; 9 bases are a match to TRBD2. Germline V gene lookup returns CDR1 MNHNY and CDR2 SVGAGI (reference sequence). V was pared by 1 base and J by 6 bases, with 6 bases of the junction left unmatched. CDR3 length: 16 amino acids. This chain's CDR3 is CASSYFSGSLPGELFF. DNA of the CDR3: TGTGCCAGCAGTTACTTTAGCGGGAGCCTCCCCGGGGAGCTGTTTTTT.

The rearrangement links TRBV30 to TRBJ1-5; D not certain. This CDR3 spans 14 amino acids. Germline values: CDR1 GTSNPN, CDR2 SVGIG (reference sequence). V shed 3 bases and J shed 0 bases, with 9 bases lying between them. The CDR3 region is CAWSQVSSNQPQHF. The CDR3 DNA follows: TGTGCCTGGAGCCAGGTTTCTAGCAATCAGCCCCAGCATTTT.

J is TRBJ1-2 and V is TRBV19; TRBD1 matches 9 bases. J gave up 8 bases and V 7 bases, and 8 bases lay outside the gene matches. CDR3 length: 13 amino acids. Per the germline V gene, CDR1 is LNHDA and CDR2 is SQIVND (reference sequence). The CDR3 coding sequence is TGTGCCAGTACCGGGACAGGGTTTGAGGGCTACACCTTC. Its translation is CASTGTGFEGYTF.

The chain couples TRBV2 to TRBJ1-2, with D possibly matching TRBD1 (6 bases). Germline CDR1 SNHLY, CDR2 FYNNEI. The CDR3 totals 14 residues. Trimming took off 6 bases at V and 6 bases at J, with 17 bases between the two ends. CDR3 DNA sequence: TGTGCCAGCAGCCGGGACAACACGCAGGATGGCTACACCTTC. This translates into CASSRDNTQDGYTF.

The J gene is TRBJ1-3, the V gene TRBV21-1. TRBV21-1 is a pseudogene segment. There are 16 residues in the CDR3. CDR3 protein: CASNKNSSGAGNTIYF. The DNA for the CDR3 is TGTGCCAGCAACAAAAACTCATCGGGGGCTGGAAACACCATATATTTT.

CDR3 sequence (DNA): TGTGCCAGCAGCTTTAATAAGCACACTGAAGCTTTCTTT. Its translation: CASSFNKHTEAFF. V is TRBV5-8 and J is TRBJ1-1; D ambiguous. CDR1 is SGHTS, CDR2 YDEGEE, per germline. CDR3 size: 13 residues. Trimming stripped 2 bases from V and 3 bases from J, with 8 bases between. The variable domain in full, completed from reference TRBV5-8 and TRBJ1-1, reads EAGVTQSPTHLIKTRGQQATLRCSPISGHTSVYWYQQALGLGLQFLLWYDEGEERNRGNFPPRFSGRQFPNYSSELNVNALELEDSALYLCASSFNKHTEAFFGQGTRLTVV.

The chain joins TRBV28 to TRBJ1-5; D gene ambiguous. Trimming removed 3 bases at V and 7 bases at J, with 10 bases between. CDR1 and CDR2 from the germline V gene are MDHEN and SYDVKM. CDR3 size: 13 residues. CDR3 in DNA: TGTGCCAGCAGTTTGGCGGTGTGGCAGCCCCAGCATTTT. Its translation is CASSLAVWQPQHF.

The CDR3 loop is CASSEAESGELFF. The CDR3 bases are TGTGCCAGCAGTGAAGCCGAGTCCGGGGAGCTGTTTTTT. The chain links TRBV6-5 to TRBJ2-2; D ambiguous. Germline V gives CDR1 MNHEY, CDR2 SVGAGI. The germline V and J ends were trimmed by 5 bases and 6 bases, with 10 bases remaining between them. The CDR3 has 13 residues.

This sequence joins TRBV9 and TRBJ1-5; TRBD1 matches at 7 bases. The V gene's germline CDR1 is SGDLS and CDR2 YYNGEE. With V trimmed by 3 bases and J by 4 bases, 7 bases remained unmatched. The CDR3 has 15 residues. This chain's CDR3 is CASSAEGGSNQPQHF. The DNA for the CDR3 is TGTGCCAGCAGCGCGGAAGGGGGCTCAAATCAGCCCCAGCATTTT.

J is TRBJ2-1 and V is TRBV6-5; 12 positions match TRBD2. Germline CDR1 and CDR2: MNHEY and SVGAGI. V lost 2 bases to trimming and J lost 8 bases; unmatched junction nucleotides: 7. CDR3 size: 16 residues. The CDR3 is CASSYRASGRGYEQFF. The CDR3 DNA sequence: TGTGCCAGCAGTTACCGGGCTAGCGGGAGGGGGTATGAGCAGTTCTTC.